The source of this T cell receptor beta chain is a study of tumor-infiltrating lymphocytes in primary liver carcinoma. Overall study: The patients, men and women alike, were aged 30 to 69 years. Overall study results and limits: Pairs comparing tumor with adjacent tissue or blood overlapped less than pairs drawn from tumor regions. When set against blood, tumors had a significantly higher top-250-clone fraction (p = 0.039).

In regard to this clonotype: Its antigen is not known.

Priming with a constant-region primer yielded TCR beta cDNA from roughly 490 ng total RNA. Nested multiplex PCR, run for three rounds with slightly modified ARM-PCR, yielded TCR beta libraries. TRBV1-TRBV30 forward and Cbeta reverse primers drove the first two roughly 10-cycle rounds. MiXCR, applied by TCRdb to the multiplex PCR reads, yields one record per CDR3 protein. Among 95,000 to 100,000 distinct CDR3 sequences listed, around 73% were seen once. The CDR3 is made up of 14 amino acids. V shed 2 bases, J shed 8 bases, and the junction held 9 bases outside the gene matches. Germline V lookup: CDR1 WSHSY, CDR2 SAAADI. Extraction of RNA together with DNA used about 18-30 mg of unsorted bulk tissue.

V usage is TRBV10-2 and J usage is TRBJ2-7; 7 nucleotides match TRBD1. The sequenced sample was liver tumor tissue from sampling region 2. Subset specified: tumor region T2, inferior pole. The origin of this receptor is a woman aged 55-69 years with primary liver carcinoma and hepatitis B virus infection. The CDR3 reads CASSEGTVWYKQYF. The DNA for the CDR3 is TGCGCCAGCAGTGAGGGGACAGTCTGGTACAAGCAGTACTTC.